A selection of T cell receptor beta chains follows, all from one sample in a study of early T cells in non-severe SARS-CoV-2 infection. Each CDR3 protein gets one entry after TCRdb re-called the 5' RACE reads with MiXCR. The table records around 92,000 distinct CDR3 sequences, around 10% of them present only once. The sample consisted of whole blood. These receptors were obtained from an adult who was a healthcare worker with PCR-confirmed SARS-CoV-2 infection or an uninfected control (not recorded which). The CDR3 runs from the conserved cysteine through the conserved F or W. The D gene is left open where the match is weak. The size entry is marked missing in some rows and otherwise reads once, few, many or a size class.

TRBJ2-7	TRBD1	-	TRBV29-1	TGCAGCGTTGGCCCCACAGGGGCAGTCAACGAGCAGTACTTC	CSVGPTGAVNEQYF
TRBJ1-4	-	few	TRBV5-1	TGCGCCAGCAGCTTGGTAGAGGGGGGTAATGAAAAACTGTTTTTT	CASSLVEGGNEKLFF
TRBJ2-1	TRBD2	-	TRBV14	TGTGCCAGCAGCCAGGCGGGACTAGCGGGAGGGCCGGAGGGTGAGCAGTTCTTC	CASSQAGLAGGPEGEQFF
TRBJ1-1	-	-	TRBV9	TGTGCCAGCAGCGTAGCTCAGGCGCCCGGGGTGGCTTTCTTT	CASSVAQAPGVAFF
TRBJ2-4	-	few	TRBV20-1	TGCAGTGCGTCCAAAACGGGACTGATAGCCAAAAACATTCAGTACTTC	CSASKTGLIAKNIQYF
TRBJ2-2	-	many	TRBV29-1	TGCAGCGTTGGAAGGGATAGCGGAGCCGGGGAGCTGTTTTTT	CSVGRDSGAGELFF
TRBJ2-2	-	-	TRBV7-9	TGTGCCAGCAGCTGGAGGGAGCTGTTTTTT	CASSWRELFF
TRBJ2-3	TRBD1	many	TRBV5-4	TGTGCCAGCAGCGTGGACAGGGGTAGCGCAGATACGCAGTATTTT	CASSVDRGSADTQYF
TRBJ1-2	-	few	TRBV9	TGTGCCAGCAGCGTAGATGGGGAAGTTGGCTACACCTTC	CASSVDGEVGYTF
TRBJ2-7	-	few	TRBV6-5	TGTGCCAGCGGTTCCTACGAGCAGTACTTC	CASGSYEQYF
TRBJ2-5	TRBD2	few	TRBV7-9	TGTGCCAGCAGCTGGCGGACTAGCCTTAAACAAGAGACCCAGTACTTC	CASSWRTSLKQETQYF
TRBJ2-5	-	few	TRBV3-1	TGTGCCAGCAGCCAAGACGGGGGGCGGCAAGAGACCCAGTACTTC	CASSQDGGRQETQYF
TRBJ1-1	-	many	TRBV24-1	TGTGCCACTAAGGCTAACACTGAAGCTTTCTTT	CATKANTEAFF
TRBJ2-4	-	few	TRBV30	TGTGCCTGGAGTGTAATAGGGACGGGCATTCAGTACTTC	CAWSVIGTGIQYF
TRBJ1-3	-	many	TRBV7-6	TGTGCCAGCAGCTTAATACAGGCTGAATTCTCTGGAAACACCATATATTTT	CASSLIQAEFSGNTIYF
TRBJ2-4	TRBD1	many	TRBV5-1	TGCGCCAGCAGCTTGGATGGACAGGGAGCCAAAAACATTCAGTACTTC	CASSLDGQGAKNIQYF
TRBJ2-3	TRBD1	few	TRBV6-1	TGTGCCAGCACCAAGGGACAGGGGGTCCGGGCAGATACGCAGTATTTT	CASTKGQGVRADTQYF
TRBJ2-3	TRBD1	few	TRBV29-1	TGCAGCGTTGGTTGGACAGGCTCGGACACAGATACGCAGTATTTT	CSVGWTGSDTDTQYF
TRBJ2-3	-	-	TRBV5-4	TGTGCCAGCAGCTTGTCCAAGGGGTCTGATACGCAGTATTTT	CASSLSKGSDTQYF
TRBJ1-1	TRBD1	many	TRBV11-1	TGTGCCAGCAGCTCCGGACAGGGGGCGAACACTGAAGCTTTCTTT	CASSSGQGANTEAFF
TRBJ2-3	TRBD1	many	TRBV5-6	TGTGCCAGCAGCCTTCAGGGGGCCGCTGTGCATACGCAGTATTTT	CASSLQGAAVHTQYF
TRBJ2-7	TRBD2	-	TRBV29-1	TGCAGCGTTGAAAGTCGTGGCGGGAGCTCCTACGAGCAGTACTTC	CSVESRGGSSYEQYF
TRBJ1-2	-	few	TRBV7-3	TGTGCCAGCAGCTTAACTGGGACTTCAGCGGGAGGCTACACCTTC	CASSLTGTSAGGYTF
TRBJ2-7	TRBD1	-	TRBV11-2	TGTGCCAGCAGCCGGACAGGGGTGTACGAGCAGTACTTC	CASSRTGVYEQYF
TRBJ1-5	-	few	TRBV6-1	TGTGCCAGCAGTGAAAGGGACACCCTTAGCAATCAGCCCCAGCATTTT	CASSERDTLSNQPQHF
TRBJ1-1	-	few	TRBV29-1	TGCAGCGTTGAAGATTATGGGGCTTTCTTT	CSVEDYGAFF
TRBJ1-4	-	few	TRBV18	TGTGCCAGCTCACCACCCCGGGGCGGGGATGAAAAACTGTTTTTT	CASSPPRGGDEKLFF